This T cell receptor (beta chain) was recovered during a study of shared clonotypes between healthy human individuals. A CD45RA-negative memory subset and a CD45RA+ naive subset were separated from the CD4+ cells. The DNA input per sorted-subset replicate PCR was 150 to 200 ng, corresponding to tens of thousands of T cell genomes. Only in-frame clones appear in the TCRdb table, and some are missing; sequencing was by immunoSEQ multiplex PCR. The sample lists 2 million to 3 million clones, roughly 93% occurring once. Germline values: CDR1 MDHEN, CDR2 SYDVKM. The CDR3 is made up of 12 amino acids. V lost 6 bases, J lost 4 bases, and 7 bases lay in between. As for this clone: Antigen: not known.

Overall study findings and caveats: Larger estimated richness was generally recorded for naive subsets relative to memory subsets.

The J gene is TRBJ1-5, the V gene TRBV28; unclear D gene. The sample taken for sequencing was naive CD4+ T cells from PBMCs. Subset described: CD45RA+ positively selected. The receptor was isolated from a man younger than 30 in good health. Some clones in this sample may be carry-over from other donors' samples. Here the CDR3 reads CASRQQNQPQHF. The CDR3 nucleotides read TGTGCCAGCAGACAGCAGAATCAGCCCCAGCATTTT.